What follows are 18 T cell receptor beta chains derived from one specimen sequenced in a study of blood T cell repertoires in COVID-19 (dated by TCRdb to 2018 to 2020). Libraries were constructed by the immunoSEQ multiplex PCR assay. The clones in this table, taken by TCRdb from immuneACCESS, are in-frame only. Not every clone is retained; where verified, under half of the shortfall comes from an unresolved V gene, and the cause of the rest is unknown. For this sample there are roughly 290,000 clones; over 75% appear just once. Together, the top ten hold roughly 7.3% of the sample. Sequences were obtained from peripheral blood. The receptor source for this set is a woman aged 30 to 39 with COVID-19, enrolled during active disease.

The chain combines TRBV7-9 with TRBJ2-5; D gene ambiguous. Germline loops: CDR1 SEHNR, CDR2 FQNEAQ (reference sequence). The CDR3 totals 11 residues. V shed 6 bases and J shed 5 bases, with 7 bases lying between them. CDR3 region: CASRLGETQYF. DNA for the CDR3: TGTGCCAGCAGGCTCGGGGAGACCCAGTACTTC.

Concerning this clone: One end of the junction fails to match germline, which may point to a read error. This chain connects TRBV7-7 to TRBJ2-2, with D possibly being TRBD1 (6 bases). The CDR3 runs to 14 residues. CDR1 SSHAT and CDR2 FNYEAQ come from the germline V gene (reference sequence). The CDR3 here is CASSLGTGLGELFF. The CDR3 bases are TGTGCTAGCAGCTTAGGAACAGGGCTCGGGGAGCTGTTTTTT.

CDR3 loop: CASSYGDRALQDYGYTF. The CDR3 nucleotides are TGTGCCAGCAGTTATGGGGACAGGGCACTCCAGGACTATGGCTACACCTTC. The gene calls are TRBV28 and TRBJ1-2, with 9 bases matching TRBD1. The germline CDR1 and CDR2 sequences are MDHEN and SYDVKM. With V trimmed by 4 bases and J by 3 bases, 12 bases remained unmatched. This CDR3 has 17 amino acids.

The chain couples TRBV9 to TRBJ2-2; 8 bases agree with TRBD1. The length of the CDR3 is 15 residues. Losses at the gene ends were 4 bases for V and 0 bases for J; bases not matched to a gene: 2. Germline CDR1 and CDR2: SGDLS and YYNGEE. CDR3 DNA sequence: TGTGCCAGCAGCCCCAGGGGGCCGAACACCGGGGAGCTGTTTTTT. As protein: CASSPRGPNTGELFF.

This clone came up once. CDR3 protein: CASSIQGWETQYF. CDR3 DNA: TGTGCCAGTAGTATACAGGGTTGGGAGACCCAGTACTTC. The J gene is TRBJ2-5, the V gene TRBV19; tentatively, D is TRBD1 (5 bases). The CDR3 consists of 13 residues. CDR1 is LNHDA and CDR2 is SQIVND in the germline V gene (reference sequence). Trimming cost V 2 bases and J 5 bases, with 9 bases left between them.

The CDR3: CASSYGREGLSYEQYF. The CDR3 DNA is TGTGCCAGCAGTTACGGGCGGGAGGGACTTTCCTACGAGCAGTACTTC. The chain has TRBV6-2 or TRBV6-3 and TRBJ2-7; 9 bases are a match to TRBD2. V lost 2 bases, J lost 1 base, and 6 bases stayed unmatched. The length of the CDR3 is 16 residues. Germline-derived CDR1 and CDR2 are MNHEY and SVGEGT.

This rearrangement joins TRBV5-6 to TRBJ2-5, with 7 bases matching TRBD1. CDR1 and CDR2 (germline): SGHDT, YYEEEE. J lost 4 bases, V lost 3 bases, and 9 bases had no gene match. The CDR3 length is 15 residues. The CDR3 spells CASSYRTGGRETQYF. The CDR3 nucleotides read TGTGCCAGCAGCTACCGGACAGGCGGACGAGAGACCCAGTACTTC.

This chain uses TRBV28 with TRBJ2-1; 7 bases are shared with TRBD2. This CDR3 has 17 residues. Germline values: CDR1 MDHEN, CDR2 SYDVKM. After removal of 5 bases from V and 6 bases from J, the junction contained 16 bases not matched to a gene. CDR3 in DNA: TGTGCCAGCAGTCCCCCCGTGAGAGCGGGATACTCCAATGAGCAGTTCTTC. Translation gives CASSPPVRAGYSNEQFF.

This chain joins TRBV5-8 and TRBJ1-1; D remains ambiguous. The length of the CDR3 is 16 residues. Germline V gene sequence: CDR1 SGHTS, CDR2 YDEGEE. V dropped 0 bases and J dropped 2 bases, with 14 bases sitting between them. The CDR3 protein is CASSLEVEGLNTEAFF. DNA for the CDR3: TGTGCCAGCAGCTTGGAGGTGGAGGGCTTAAACACTGAAGCTTTCTTT.

The chain combines TRBV27 with TRBJ2-2, with D unresolved. V dropped 0 bases and J dropped 4 bases, with 15 bases sitting between them. This CDR3 contains 17 residues. CDR1 and CDR2 from the germline V gene are MNHEY and SMNVEV (reference sequence). Here the CDR3 DNA reads TGTGCCAGCAGTTTATCGTTCGGATTCCGCGGCACCGGGGAGCTGTTTTTT. Amino acid sequence: CASSLSFGFRGTGELFF.

This clone was counted a single time. The CDR3 protein is CASSLSGGSYEQYF. The CDR3 DNA sequence: TGTGCCAGCAGCTTGAGCGGGGGCAGCTACGAGCAGTACTTC. J is TRBJ2-7 and V is TRBV5-6, with 8 bases matching TRBD2. The trim removed 1 base at V and 3 bases at J, leaving 3 bases unmatched. Germline assignment: CDR1 SGHDT and CDR2 YYEEEE. The CDR3 length is 14 residues.

The CDR3 region is CASSRDTSSGNTIYF. DNA for the CDR3: TGTGCCAGCAGCCGGGACACGAGCTCTGGAAACACCATATATTTT. This rearrangement joins TRBV28 to TRBJ1-3; D is perhaps TRBD1 (6 bases). The CDR3 spans 15 residues. V was pared by 6 bases and J by 0 bases, with 12 bases between. Germline V gives CDR1 MDHEN, CDR2 SYDVKM.

The chain is built from TRBV19 and TRBJ1-2; maybe TRBD1 (5 bases). V was shortened by 3 bases and J by 6 bases, with 11 bases between the two germline ends. Germline V gene data show CDR1 as LNHDA and CDR2 as SQIVND (reference sequence). The CDR3 runs 13 residues. CDR3 protein: CASSIRQPNGYTF. The CDR3 DNA follows: TGTGCCAGTAGTATTCGACAGCCGAATGGCTACACCTTC.

This clone was counted a single time. The genes are TRBV6-5 and TRBJ2-7; 7 bases map to TRBD1. CDR1 is MNHEY and CDR2 is SVGAGI in the germline V gene. This CDR3 has 14 amino acids. Trimming removed 2 bases from V and 7 bases from J; junction bases left unmatched: 8. In DNA form, the CDR3 reads TGTGCCAGCAGTTACGGACAGGCCTCCCAAGAGCAGTACTTC. Residues: CASSYGQASQEQYF.

V and J are TRBV24-1 and TRBJ2-1; TRBD1 matches at 8 bases. The J segment lost 8 bases and the V segment lost 7 bases, leaving 6 bases of the junction unmatched. The germline V gene has CDR1 KGHDR and CDR2 SFDVKD. The CDR3 runs 13 residues. DNA of the CDR3: TGTGCCACCAGCGGACAGGGTAAAGATGAGCAGTTCTTC. It specifies CATSGQGKDEQFF.

The chain joins TRBV5-8 to TRBJ1-6; D uncertain. Looked up from germline, CDR1 is SGHTS and CDR2 is YDEGEE. V was pared by 4 bases and J by 8 bases, with 7 bases between. The CDR3 sequence is 12 residues long. In nucleotides, the CDR3 is TGTGCCAGCAGCCTCGTTGATTCACCCCTCCACTTT. Protein product: CASSLVDSPLHF.

V gene TRBV6-5 combines with J gene TRBJ1-1; the match to TRBD1 covers 9 bases. The CDR3 extends over 12 amino acids. CDR1 MNHEY and CDR2 SVGAGI come from the germline V gene. V shed 5 bases and J 8 bases; nucleotides not matched to a gene: 3. The CDR3 DNA follows: TGTGCCAGCAGTCGGACAGGGGAGGAAGCTTTCTTT. Translating it yields CASSRTGEEAFF.

The sample holds one count of this clone. Here the CDR3 DNA reads TGTGCCAGCAGCCAAGAGGCCGTCTCCTACGAGCAGTACTTC. Its protein product is CASSQEAVSYEQYF. The chain joins TRBV4-2 to TRBJ2-7; no firm D call. Germline V gene data show CDR1 as LGHNA and CDR2 as YNFKEQ. V was cut by 0 bases and J by 0 bases, with 6 bases left in between. This CDR3 comprises 14 residues.